The present T cell receptor beta chain was sequenced within a study of OX40 agonist ivuxolimab in advanced cancers. The CDR3 spans 12 residues. Trimming stripped 4 bases from V and 5 bases from J, with 8 bases between. From germline, CDR1 is MNHEY and CDR2 SVGAGI. Generated by immunoSEQ multiplex PCR, the TCRdb table keeps only in-frame clones and is missing some. Of approximately 23,000 clones in the sample, over 75% were seen once. V usage is TRBV6-5 and J usage is TRBJ2-5; D is uncertain. The TCR was taken from an adult with an advanced solid tumor such as melanoma, head and neck, liver or kidney cancer. Sequences were derived from CD4+ or CD8+ T cells sorted from blood, sampled in a trial of the OX40 agonist ivuxolimab. CDR3 residues: CASSSPTETQYF. As DNA, the CDR3 is TGTGCCAGCAGTTCCCCCACGGAGACCCAGTACTTC.